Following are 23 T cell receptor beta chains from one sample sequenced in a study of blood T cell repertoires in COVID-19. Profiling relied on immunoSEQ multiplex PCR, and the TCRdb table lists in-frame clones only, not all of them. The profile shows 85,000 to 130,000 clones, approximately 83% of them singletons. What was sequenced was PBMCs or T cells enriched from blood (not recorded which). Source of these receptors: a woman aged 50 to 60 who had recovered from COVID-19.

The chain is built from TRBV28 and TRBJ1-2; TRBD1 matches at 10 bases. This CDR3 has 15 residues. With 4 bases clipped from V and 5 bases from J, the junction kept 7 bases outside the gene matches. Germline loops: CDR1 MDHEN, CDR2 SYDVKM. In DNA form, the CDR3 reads TGTGCCAGCAGTTACCCGGGACAGGGGTTTTATGGCTACACCTTC. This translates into CASSYPGQGFYGYTF.

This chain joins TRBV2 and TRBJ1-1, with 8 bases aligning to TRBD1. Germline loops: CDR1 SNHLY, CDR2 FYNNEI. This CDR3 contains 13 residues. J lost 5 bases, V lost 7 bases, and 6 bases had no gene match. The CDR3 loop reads CASITDRGTEAFF. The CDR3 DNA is TGTGCCAGCATTACCGACAGGGGAACTGAAGCTTTCTTT. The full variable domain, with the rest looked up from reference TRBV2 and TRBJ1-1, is EPEVTQTPSHQVTQMGQEVILRCVPISNHLYFYWYRQILGQKVEFLVSFYNNEISEKSEIFDDQFSVERPDGSNFTLKIRSTKLEDSAMYFCASITDRGTEAFFGQGTRLTVV.

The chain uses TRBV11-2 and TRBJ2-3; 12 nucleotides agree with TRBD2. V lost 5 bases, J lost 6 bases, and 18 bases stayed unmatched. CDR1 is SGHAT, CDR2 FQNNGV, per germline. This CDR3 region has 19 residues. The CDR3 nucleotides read TGTGCCAGCAGCCCCACCTTAGGCCTAGCGGGAGGGCCTAGGGATACGCAGTATTTT. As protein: CASSPTLGLAGGPRDTQYF.

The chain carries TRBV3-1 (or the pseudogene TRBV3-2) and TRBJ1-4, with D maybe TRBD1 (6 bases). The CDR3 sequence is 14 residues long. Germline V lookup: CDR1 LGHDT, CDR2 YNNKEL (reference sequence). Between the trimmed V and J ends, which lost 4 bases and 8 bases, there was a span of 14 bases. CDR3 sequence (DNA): TGTGCCAGCAGCCCGCGGGGGCGGCAAGAAAAACTGTTTTTT. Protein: CASSPRGRQEKLFF.

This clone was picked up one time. The CDR3: CASGTYYEQYF. The DNA of the CDR3 is TGTGCCAGCGGGACTTACTACGAGCAGTACTTC. The chain links TRBV11-1 to TRBJ2-7; possibly TRBD2 for D (6 bases). V was shortened by 8 bases and J by 3 bases, with 8 bases between the two germline ends. Germline CDR1 and CDR2: SGHAT and FQDESV (reference sequence). The CDR3 runs to 11 residues.

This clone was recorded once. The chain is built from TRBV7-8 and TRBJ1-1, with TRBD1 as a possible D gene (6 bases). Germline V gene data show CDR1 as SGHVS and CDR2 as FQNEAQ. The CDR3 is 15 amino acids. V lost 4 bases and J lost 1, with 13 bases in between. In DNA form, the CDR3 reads TGTGCCAGCAGCTGGAAACAGGGATGGAACACTGAAGCTTTCTTT. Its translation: CASSWKQGWNTEAFF.

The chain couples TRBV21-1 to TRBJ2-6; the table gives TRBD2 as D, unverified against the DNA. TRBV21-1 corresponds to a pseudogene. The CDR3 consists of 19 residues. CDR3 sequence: CASSKTLGGTDSGANVLTF. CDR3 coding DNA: TGTGCCAGCAGCAAAACCCTGGGCGGGACCGACTCTGGGGCCAACGTCCTGACTTTC.

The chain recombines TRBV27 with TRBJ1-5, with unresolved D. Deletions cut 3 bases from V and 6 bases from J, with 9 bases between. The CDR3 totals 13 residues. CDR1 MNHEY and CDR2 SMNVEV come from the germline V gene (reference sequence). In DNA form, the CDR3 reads TGTGCCAGCAGTTTTGCGGAGGGTCAGCCCCAGCATTTT. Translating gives CASSFAEGQPQHF.

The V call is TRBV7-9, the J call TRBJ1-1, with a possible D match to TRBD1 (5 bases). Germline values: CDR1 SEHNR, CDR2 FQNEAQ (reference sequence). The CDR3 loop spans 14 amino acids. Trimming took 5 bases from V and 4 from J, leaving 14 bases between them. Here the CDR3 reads CASSRIDRLTEAFF. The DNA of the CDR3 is TGTGCCAGCAGCCGAATAGACAGACTCACTGAAGCTTTCTTT.

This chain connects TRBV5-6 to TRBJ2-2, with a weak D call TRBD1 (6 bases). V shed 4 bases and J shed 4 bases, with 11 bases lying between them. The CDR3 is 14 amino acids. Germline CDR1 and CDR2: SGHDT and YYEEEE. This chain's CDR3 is CASSRDTLTGELFF. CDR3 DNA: TGTGCCAGCAGCAGGGACACGCTCACCGGGGAGCTGTTTTTT.

The CDR3 DNA follows: TGTGCCAGCAGCGCGGGATTCAGCACAGATACGCAGTATTTT. This translates into CASSAGFSTDTQYF. The chain couples TRBV9 to TRBJ2-3; tentatively, D is TRBD2 (5 bases). Germline CDR1 reads SGDLS; CDR2 reads YYNGEE. CDR3 length equals 14 residues. V was shortened by 3 bases and J by 0 bases, with 8 bases between the two germline ends.

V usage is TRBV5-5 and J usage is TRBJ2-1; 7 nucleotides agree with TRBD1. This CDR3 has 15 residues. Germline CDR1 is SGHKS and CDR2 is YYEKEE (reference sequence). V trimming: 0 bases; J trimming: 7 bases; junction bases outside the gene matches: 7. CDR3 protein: CASSLEGAKRNEQFF. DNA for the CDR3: TGTGCCAGCAGCTTGGAGGGGGCCAAACGTAATGAGCAGTTCTTC.

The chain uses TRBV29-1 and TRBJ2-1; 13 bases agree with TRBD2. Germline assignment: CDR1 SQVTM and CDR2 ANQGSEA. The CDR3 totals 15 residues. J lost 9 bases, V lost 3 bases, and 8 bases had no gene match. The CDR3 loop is CSVDRTSGRGSEQFF. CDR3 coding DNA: TGCAGCGTTGACCGGACTAGCGGGAGAGGGAGTGAGCAGTTCTTC.

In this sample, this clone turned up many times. The CDR3: CATSRDQANTEAFF. Here the CDR3 DNA reads TGTGCCACCAGCAGAGATCAGGCGAACACTGAAGCTTTCTTT. V and J are TRBV15 and TRBJ1-1; no clear D gene. CDR1 is LNHNV, CDR2 YYDKDF, per germline (reference sequence). V lost 0 bases and J 1 base, leaving 6 bases between the germline ends. The CDR3 sequence is 14 residues long.

CDR3 loop: CASSIQGISSTEAFF. CDR3 sequence (DNA): TGTGCCAGTAGTATCCAGGGAATTTCCAGCACTGAAGCTTTCTTT. The chain combines TRBV19 with TRBJ1-1, with D maybe TRBD1 (5 bases). The V and J ends lost 3 bases and 4 bases respectively, with 15 bases between them. The germline V gene encodes CDR1 LNHDA and CDR2 SQIVND (reference sequence). This CDR3 has 15 residues.

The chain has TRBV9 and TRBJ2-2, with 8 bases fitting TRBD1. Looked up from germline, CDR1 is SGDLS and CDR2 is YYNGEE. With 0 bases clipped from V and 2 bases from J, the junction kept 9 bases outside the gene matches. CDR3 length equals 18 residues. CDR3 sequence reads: CASSVGPGGRYNTGELFF. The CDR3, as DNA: TGTGCCAGCAGCGTAGGTCCAGGGGGCCGGTATAACACCGGGGAGCTGTTTTTT.

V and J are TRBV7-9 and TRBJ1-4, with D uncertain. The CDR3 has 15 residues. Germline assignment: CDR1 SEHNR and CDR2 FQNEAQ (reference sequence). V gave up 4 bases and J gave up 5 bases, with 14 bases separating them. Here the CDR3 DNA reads TGTGCCAGCAGCTCAGGCGGGGTCCTAAATGAAAAACTGTTTTTT. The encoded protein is CASSSGGVLNEKLFF.

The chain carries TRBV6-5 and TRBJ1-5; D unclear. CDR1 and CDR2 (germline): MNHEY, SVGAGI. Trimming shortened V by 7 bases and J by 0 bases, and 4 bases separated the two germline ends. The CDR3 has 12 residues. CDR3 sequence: CASTDSNQPQHF. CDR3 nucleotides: TGTGCCAGCACAGATAGCAATCAGCCCCAGCATTTT.

The CDR3 is CASSKIAGVGYNEQFF. For the CDR3, the DNA is TGTGCCAGCAGTAAGATAGCGGGAGTGGGATACAATGAGCAGTTCTTC. The V and J genes are TRBV27 and TRBJ2-1; 9 bases are shared with TRBD2. CDR1 and CDR2 (germline): MNHEY, SMNVEV (reference sequence). V dropped 5 bases and J dropped 4; count of bases not matched to a gene: 9. There are 16 residues in the CDR3.

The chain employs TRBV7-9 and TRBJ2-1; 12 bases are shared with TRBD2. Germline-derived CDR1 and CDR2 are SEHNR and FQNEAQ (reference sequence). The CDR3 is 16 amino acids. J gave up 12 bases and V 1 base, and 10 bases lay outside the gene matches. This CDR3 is CASSLVSLAGGPWQFF. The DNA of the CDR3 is TGTGCCAGCAGCTTAGTGTCGCTAGCGGGAGGGCCGTGGCAGTTCTTC.

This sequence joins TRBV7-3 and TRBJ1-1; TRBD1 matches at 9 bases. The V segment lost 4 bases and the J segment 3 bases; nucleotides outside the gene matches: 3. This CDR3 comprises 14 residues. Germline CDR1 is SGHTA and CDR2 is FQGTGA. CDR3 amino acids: CASSSTGGYTEAFF. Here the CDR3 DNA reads TGTGCCAGCAGCTCCACAGGGGGCTACACTGAAGCTTTCTTT.

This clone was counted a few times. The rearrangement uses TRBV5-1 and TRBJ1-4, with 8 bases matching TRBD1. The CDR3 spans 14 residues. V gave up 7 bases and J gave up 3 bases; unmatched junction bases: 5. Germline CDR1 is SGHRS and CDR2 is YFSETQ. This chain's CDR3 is CASGRTGSNEKLFF. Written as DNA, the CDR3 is TGCGCCAGCGGCAGGACAGGGTCTAATGAAAAACTGTTTTTT.

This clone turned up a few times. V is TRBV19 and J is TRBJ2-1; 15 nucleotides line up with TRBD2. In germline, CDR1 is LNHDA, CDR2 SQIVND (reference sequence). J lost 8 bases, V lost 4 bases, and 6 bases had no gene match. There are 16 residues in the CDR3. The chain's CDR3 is CASSTGLAGGIYEQFF. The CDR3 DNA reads TGTGCCAGTAGTACAGGACTAGCGGGAGGGATCTATGAGCAGTTCTTC. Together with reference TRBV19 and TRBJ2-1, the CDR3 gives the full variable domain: DGGITQSPKYLFRKEGQNVTLSCEQNLNHDAMYWYRQDPGQGLRLIYYSQIVNDFQKGDIAEGYSVSREKKESFPLTVTSAQKNPTAFYLCASSTGLAGGIYEQFFGPGTRLTVL.